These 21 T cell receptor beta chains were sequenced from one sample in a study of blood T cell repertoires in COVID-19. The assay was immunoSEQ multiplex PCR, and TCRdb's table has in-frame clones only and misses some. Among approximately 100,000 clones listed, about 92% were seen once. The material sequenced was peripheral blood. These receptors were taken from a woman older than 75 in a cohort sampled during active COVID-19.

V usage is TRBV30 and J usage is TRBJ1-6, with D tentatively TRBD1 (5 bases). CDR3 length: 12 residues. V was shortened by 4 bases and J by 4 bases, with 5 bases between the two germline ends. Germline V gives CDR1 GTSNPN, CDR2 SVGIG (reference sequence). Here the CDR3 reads CAWNRYNSPLHF. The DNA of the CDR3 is TGTGCCTGGAACAGGTATAATTCACCCCTCCACTTT.

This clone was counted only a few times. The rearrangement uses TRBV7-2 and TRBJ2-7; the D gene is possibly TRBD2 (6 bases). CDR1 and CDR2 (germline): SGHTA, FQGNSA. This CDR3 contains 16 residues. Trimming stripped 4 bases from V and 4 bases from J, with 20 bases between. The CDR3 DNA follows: TGTGCCAGCAGCTCACCCCCGGGACTGGAACCTTACGAGCAGTACTTC. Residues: CASSSPPGLEPYEQYF.

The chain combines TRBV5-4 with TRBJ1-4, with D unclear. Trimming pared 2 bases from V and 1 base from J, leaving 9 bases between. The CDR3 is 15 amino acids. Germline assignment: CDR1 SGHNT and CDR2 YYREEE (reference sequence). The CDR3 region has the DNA TGTGCCAGCAGCTTACCCGGGAGAACTAATGAAAAACTGTTTTTT. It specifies CASSLPGRTNEKLFF.

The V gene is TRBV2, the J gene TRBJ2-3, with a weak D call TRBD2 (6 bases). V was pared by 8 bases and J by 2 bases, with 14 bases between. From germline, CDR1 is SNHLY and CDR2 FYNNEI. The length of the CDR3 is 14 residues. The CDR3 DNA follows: TGTGCCAGCGGGGACTCGCACTTCACAGATACGCAGTATTTT. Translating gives CASGDSHFTDTQYF.

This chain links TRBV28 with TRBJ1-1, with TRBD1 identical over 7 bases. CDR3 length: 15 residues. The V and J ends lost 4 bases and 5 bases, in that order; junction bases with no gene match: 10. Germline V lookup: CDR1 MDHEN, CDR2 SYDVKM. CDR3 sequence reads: CASSSSTGFSTEAFF. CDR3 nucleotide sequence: TGTGCCAGCAGTTCCTCGACAGGGTTCTCGACTGAAGCTTTCTTT.

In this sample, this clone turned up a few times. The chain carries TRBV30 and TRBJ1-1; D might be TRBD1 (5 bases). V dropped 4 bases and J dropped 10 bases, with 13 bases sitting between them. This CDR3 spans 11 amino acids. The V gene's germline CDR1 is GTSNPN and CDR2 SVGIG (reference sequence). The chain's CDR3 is CAWKKGRGAFF. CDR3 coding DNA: TGTGCCTGGAAGAAAGGGAGGGGAGCTTTCTTT.

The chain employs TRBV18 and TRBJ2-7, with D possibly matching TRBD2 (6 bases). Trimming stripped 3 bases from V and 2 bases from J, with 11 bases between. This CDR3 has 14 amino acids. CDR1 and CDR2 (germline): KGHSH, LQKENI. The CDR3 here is CASSPGRSTYEQYF. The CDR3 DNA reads TGTGCCAGCTCACCGGGGAGGTCAACCTACGAGCAGTACTTC.

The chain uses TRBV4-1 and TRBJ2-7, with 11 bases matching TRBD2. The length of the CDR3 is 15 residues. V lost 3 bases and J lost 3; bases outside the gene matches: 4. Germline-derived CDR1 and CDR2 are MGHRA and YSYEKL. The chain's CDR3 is CASSHPGLADYEQYF. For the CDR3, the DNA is TGCGCCAGCAGCCATCCGGGACTAGCGGACTACGAGCAGTACTTC.

CDR3 coding DNA: TGTGCCAGCAGGATACAGGGTTTCGGCTATGGCTACACCTTC. Encoded protein: CASRIQGFGYGYTF. The chain recombines TRBV6-5 with TRBJ1-2; D is perhaps TRBD1 (6 bases). Germline V gives CDR1 MNHEY, CDR2 SVGAGI. There are 14 residues in the CDR3. V shed 6 bases and J shed 4 bases, with 15 bases lying between them.

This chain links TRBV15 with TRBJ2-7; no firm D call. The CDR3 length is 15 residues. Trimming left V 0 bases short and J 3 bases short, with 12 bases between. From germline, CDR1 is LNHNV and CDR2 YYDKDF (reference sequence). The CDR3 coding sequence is TGTGCCACCAGCAGAGATCTAGGCAGTTACTACGAGCAGTACTTC. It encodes CATSRDLGSYYEQYF. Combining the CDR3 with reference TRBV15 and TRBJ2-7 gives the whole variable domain DAMVIQNPRYQVTQFGKPVTLSCSQTLNHNVMYWYQQKSSQAPKLLFHYYDKDFNNEADTPDNFQSRRPNTSFCFLDIRSPGLGDTAMYLCATSRDLGSYYEQYFGPGTRLTVT.

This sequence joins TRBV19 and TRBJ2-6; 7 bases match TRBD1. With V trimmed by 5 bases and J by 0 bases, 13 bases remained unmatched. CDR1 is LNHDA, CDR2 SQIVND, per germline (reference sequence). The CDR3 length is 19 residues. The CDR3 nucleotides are TGTGCCAGTAGTGGCCTTTCTTGGACAGGAGCCTCTGGGGCCAACGTCCTGACTTTC. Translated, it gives CASSGLSWTGASGANVLTF.

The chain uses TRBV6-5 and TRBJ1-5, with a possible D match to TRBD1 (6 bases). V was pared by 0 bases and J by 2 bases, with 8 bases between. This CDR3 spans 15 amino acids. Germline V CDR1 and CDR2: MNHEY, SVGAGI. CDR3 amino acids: CASSYSGAGNQPQHF. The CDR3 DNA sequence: TGTGCCAGCAGTTACTCGGGGGCGGGCAATCAGCCCCAGCATTTT.

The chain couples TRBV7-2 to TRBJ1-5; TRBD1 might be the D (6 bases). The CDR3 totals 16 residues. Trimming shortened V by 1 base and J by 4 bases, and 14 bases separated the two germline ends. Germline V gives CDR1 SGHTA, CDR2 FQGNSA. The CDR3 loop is CASSLVSRTDNQPQHF. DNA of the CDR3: TGTGCCAGCAGCTTAGTTTCACGGACAGATAATCAGCCCCAGCATTTT.

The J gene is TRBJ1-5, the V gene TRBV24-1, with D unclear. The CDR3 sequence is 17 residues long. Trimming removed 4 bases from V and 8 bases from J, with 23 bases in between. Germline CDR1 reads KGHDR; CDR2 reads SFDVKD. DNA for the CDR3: TGTGCCACCAGTGAACCGCACCCAGGAGGCGGAAGAGAGCCCCAGCATTTT. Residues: CATSEPHPGGGREPQHF.

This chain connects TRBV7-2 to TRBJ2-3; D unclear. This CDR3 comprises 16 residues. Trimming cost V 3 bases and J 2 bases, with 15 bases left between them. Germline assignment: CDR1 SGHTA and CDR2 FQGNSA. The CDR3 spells CASSFRLDPYTDTQYF. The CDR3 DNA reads TGTGCCAGCAGCTTCCGACTCGACCCGTACACAGATACGCAGTATTTT.

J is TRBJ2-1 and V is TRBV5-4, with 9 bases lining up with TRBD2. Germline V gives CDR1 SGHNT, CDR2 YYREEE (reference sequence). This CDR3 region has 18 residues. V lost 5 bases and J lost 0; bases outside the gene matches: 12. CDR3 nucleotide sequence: TGTGCCAGCAGACCAGCGGGGGGTACGAAGAGCTCCTACAATGAGCAGTTCTTC. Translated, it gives CASRPAGGTKSSYNEQFF.

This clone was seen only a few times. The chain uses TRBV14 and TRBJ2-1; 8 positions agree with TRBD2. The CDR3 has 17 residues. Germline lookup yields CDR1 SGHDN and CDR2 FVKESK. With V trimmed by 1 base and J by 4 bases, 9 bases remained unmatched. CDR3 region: CASSQGSFTSGYNEQFF. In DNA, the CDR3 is TGTGCCAGCAGCCAAGGGAGCTTTACTAGCGGATACAATGAGCAGTTCTTC.

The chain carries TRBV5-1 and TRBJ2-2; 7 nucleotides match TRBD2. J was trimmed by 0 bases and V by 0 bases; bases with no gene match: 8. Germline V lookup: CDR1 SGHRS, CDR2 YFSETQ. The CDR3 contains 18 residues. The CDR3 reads CASSLGQAGSANTGELFF. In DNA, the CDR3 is TGCGCCAGCAGCTTGGGCCAAGCGGGAAGTGCGAACACCGGGGAGCTGTTTTTT.

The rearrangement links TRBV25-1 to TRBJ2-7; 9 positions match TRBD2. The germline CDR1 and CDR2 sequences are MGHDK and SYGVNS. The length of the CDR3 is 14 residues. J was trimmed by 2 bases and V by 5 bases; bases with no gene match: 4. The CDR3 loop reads CASSHGGGAYEQYF. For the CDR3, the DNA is TGTGCCAGCAGTCACGGCGGGGGGGCCTACGAGCAGTACTTC.

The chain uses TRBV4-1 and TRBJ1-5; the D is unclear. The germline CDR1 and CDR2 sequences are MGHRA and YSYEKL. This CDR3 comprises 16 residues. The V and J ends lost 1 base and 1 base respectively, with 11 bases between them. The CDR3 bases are TGCGCCAGCAGCCAAGCTTTCTACGGGAGCAATCAGCCCCAGCATTTT. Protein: CASSQAFYGSNQPQHF.

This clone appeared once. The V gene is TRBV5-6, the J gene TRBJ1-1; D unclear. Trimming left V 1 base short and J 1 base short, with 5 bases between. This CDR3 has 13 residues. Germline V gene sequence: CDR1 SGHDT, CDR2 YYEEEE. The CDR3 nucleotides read TGTGCCAGCAGCTTGAGCGCGAACACTGAAGCTTTCTTT. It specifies CASSLSANTEAFF.